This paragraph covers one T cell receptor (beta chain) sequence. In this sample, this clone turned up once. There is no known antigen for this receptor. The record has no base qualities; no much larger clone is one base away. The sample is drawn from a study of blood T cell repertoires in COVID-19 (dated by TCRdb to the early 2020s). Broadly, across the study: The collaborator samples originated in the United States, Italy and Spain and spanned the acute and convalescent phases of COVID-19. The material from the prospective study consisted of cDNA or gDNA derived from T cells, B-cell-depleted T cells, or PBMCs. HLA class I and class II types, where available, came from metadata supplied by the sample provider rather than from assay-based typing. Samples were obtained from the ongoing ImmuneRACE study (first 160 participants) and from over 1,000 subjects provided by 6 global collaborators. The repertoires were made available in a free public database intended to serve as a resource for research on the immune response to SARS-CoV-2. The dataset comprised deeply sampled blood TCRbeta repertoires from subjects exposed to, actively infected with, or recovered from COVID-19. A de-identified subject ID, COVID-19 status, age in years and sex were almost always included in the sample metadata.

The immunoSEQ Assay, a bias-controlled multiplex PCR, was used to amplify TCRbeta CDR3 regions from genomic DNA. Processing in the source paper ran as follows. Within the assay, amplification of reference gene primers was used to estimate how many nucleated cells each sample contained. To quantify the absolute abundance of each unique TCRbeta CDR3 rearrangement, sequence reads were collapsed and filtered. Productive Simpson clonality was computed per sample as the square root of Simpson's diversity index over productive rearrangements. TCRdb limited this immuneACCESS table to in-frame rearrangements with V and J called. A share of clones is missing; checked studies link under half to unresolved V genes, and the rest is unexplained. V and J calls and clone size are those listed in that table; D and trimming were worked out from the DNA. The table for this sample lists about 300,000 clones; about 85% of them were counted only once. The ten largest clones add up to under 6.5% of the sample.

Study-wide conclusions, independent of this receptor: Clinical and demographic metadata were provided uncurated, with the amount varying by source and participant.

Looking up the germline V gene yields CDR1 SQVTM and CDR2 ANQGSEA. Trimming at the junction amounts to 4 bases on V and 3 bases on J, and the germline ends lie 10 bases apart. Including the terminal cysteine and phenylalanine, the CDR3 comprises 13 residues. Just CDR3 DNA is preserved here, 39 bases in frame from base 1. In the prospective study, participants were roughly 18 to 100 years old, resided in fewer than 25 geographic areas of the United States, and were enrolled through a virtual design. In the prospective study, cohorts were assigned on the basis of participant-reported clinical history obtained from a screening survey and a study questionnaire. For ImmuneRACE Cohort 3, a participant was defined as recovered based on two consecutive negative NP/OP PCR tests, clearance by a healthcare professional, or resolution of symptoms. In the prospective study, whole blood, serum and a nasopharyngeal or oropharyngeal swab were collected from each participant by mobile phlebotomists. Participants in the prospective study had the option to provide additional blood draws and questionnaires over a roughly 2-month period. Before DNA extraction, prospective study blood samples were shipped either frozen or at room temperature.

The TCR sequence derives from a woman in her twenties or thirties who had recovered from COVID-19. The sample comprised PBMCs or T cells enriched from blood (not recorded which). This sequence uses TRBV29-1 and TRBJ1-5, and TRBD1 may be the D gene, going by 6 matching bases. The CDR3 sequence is CSVVTGLNQPQHF. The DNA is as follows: TGCAGCGTTGTGACAGGTCTCAATCAGCCCCAGCATTTT.